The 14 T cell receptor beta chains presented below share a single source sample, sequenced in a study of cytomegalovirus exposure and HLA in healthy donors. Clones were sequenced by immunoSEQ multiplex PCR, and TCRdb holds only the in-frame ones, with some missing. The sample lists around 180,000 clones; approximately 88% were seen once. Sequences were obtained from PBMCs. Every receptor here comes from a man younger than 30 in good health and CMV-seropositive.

The chain's CDR3 is CASSPYRLRGRRGDEKLFF. For the CDR3, the DNA is TGTGCCAGCAGTCCTTACCGCCTCAGGGGGCGAAGAGGAGATGAAAAACTGTTTTTT. The rearrangement links TRBV27 to TRBJ1-4, with 8 nucleotides matching TRBD1. The germline V gene has CDR1 MNHEY and CDR2 SMNVEV (reference sequence). Unmatched junction bases numbered 20, after V lost 5 bases and J lost 6 bases. CDR3 length equals 19 residues.

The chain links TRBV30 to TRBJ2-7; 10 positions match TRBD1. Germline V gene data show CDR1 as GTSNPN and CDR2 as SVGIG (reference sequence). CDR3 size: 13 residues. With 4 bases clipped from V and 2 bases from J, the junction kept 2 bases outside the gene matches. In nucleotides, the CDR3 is TGTGCCTGGACGGGACAGGGGACCTACGAGCAGTACTTC. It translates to CAWTGQGTYEQYF.

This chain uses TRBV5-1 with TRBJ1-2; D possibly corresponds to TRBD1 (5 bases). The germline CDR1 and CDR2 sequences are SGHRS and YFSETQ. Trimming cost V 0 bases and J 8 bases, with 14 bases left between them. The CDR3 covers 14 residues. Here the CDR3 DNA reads TGCGCCAGCAGCTTGGCCGGGGGAGAGAGAGGCTACACCTTC. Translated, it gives CASSLAGGERGYTF.

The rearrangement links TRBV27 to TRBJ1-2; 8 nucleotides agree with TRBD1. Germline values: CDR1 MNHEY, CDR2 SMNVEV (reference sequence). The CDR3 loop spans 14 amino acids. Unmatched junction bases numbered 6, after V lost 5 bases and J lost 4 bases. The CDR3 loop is CASSRQGLAYGYTF. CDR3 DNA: TGTGCCAGCAGTCGACAGGGGCTCGCCTATGGCTACACCTTC.

CDR3 nucleotides: TGTGCCAGTAGTATAGGACAGGGGCTTGGCGAGCAGTACTTC. Its translation is CASSIGQGLGEQYF. The chain uses TRBV19 and TRBJ2-7, with 8 bases fitting TRBD1. The J segment lost 6 bases and the V segment lost 1 base, leaving 5 bases of the junction unmatched. The CDR3 covers 14 residues. CDR1 and CDR2 (germline): LNHDA, SQIVND (reference sequence).

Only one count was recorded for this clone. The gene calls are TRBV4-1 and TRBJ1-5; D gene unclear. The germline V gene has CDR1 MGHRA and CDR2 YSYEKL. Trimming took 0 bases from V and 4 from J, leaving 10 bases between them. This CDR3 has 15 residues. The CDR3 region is CASSQDRFINQPQHF. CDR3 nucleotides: TGCGCCAGCAGCCAAGACAGATTTATTAATCAGCCCCAGCATTTT.

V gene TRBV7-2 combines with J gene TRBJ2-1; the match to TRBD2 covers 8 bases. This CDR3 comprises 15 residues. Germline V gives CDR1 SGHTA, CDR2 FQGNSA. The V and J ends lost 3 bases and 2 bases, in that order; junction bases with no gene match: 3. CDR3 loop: CASSFKRGTYNEQFF. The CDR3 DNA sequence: TGTGCCAGCAGCTTCAAGCGGGGGACCTACAATGAGCAGTTCTTC.

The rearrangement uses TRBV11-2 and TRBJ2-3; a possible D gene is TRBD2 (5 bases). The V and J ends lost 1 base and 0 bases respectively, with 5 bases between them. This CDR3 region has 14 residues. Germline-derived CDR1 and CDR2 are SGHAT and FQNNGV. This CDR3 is CASSLGTSTDTQYF. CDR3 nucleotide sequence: TGTGCCAGCAGCTTAGGGACTAGCACAGATACGCAGTATTTT. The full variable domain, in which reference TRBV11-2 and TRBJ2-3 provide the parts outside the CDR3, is EAGVAQSPRYKIIEKRQSVAFWCNPISGHATLYWYQQILGQGPKLLIQFQNNGVVDDSQLPKDRFSAERLKGVDSTLKIQPAKLEDSAVYLCASSLGTSTDTQYFGPGTRLTVL.

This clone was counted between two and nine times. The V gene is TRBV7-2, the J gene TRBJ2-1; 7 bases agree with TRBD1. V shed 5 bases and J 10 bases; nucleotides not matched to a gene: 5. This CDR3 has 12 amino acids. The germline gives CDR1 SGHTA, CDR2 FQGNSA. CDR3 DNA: TGTGCCAGCAGCCAGGGGGTCGGCGAGCAGTTCTTC. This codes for CASSQGVGEQFF.

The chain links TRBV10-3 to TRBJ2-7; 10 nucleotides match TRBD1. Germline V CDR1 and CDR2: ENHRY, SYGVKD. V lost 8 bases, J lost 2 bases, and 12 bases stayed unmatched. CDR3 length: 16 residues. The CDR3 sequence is CAIGDRGVRSTYEQYF. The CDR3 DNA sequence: TGTGCCATCGGGGACAGGGGAGTAAGATCCACCTACGAGCAGTACTTC.

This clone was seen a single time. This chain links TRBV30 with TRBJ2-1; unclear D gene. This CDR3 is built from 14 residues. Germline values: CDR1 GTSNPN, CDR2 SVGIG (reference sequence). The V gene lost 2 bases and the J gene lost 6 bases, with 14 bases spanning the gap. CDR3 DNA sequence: TGTGCCTGGAGTCCATCCGTAGCCACCAATGAGCAGTTCTTC. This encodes CAWSPSVATNEQFF.

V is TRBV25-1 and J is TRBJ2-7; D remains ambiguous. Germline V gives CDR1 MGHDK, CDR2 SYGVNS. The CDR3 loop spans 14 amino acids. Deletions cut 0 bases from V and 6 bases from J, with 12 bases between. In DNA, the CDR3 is TGTGCCAGCAGTGAATATGCAGGTACGCTCGAGCAGTACTTC. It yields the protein CASSEYAGTLEQYF.

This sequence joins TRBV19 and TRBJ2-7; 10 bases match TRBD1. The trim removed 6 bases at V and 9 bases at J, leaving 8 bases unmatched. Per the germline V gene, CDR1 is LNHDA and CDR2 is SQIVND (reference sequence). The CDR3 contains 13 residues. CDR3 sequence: CASSAQGQGTQYF. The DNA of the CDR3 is TGTGCCAGTAGCGCCCAGGGACAGGGGACGCAGTACTTC. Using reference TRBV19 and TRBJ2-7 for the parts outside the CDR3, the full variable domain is DGGITQSPKYLFRKEGQNVTLSCEQNLNHDAMYWYRQDPGQGLRLIYYSQIVNDFQKGDIAEGYSVSREKKESFPLTVTSAQKNPTAFYLCASSAQGQGTQYFGPGTRLTVT.

The DNA for the CDR3 is TGTGCCTGGAGAGACTCGGGGGAAGCTTTCTTT. Translating gives CAWRDSGEAFF. The V and J genes are TRBV30 and TRBJ1-1; D uncertain. Germline V gene data show CDR1 as GTSNPN and CDR2 as SVGIG (reference sequence). CDR3 length: 11 amino acids. Trimming shortened V by 3 bases and J by 8 bases, and 10 bases separated the two germline ends. Filled out from reference TRBV30 and TRBJ1-1, the complete variable domain reads SQTIHQWPATLVQPVGSPLSLECTVEGTSNPNLYWYRQAAGRGLQLLFYSVGIGQISSEVPQNLSASRPQDRQFILSSKKLLLSDSGFYLCAWRDSGEAFFGQGTRLTVV.